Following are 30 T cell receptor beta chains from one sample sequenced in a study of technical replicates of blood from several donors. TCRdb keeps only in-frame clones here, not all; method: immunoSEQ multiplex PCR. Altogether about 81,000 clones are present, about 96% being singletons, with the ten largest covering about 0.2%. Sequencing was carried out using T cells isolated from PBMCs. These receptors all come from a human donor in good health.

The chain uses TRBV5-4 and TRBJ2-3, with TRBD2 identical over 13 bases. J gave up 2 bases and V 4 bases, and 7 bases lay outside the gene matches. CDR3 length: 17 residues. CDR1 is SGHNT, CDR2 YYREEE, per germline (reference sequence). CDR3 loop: CASSTWTSGGITDTQYF. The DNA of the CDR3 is TGTGCCAGCAGCACCTGGACTAGCGGGGGAATCACAGATACGCAGTATTTT.

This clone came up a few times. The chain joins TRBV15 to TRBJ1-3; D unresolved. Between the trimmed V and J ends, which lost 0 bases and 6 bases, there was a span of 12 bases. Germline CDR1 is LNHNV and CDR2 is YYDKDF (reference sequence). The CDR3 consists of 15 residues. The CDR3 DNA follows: TGTGCCACCAGCAGAGACCCGGGAAGGGAAAACACCATATATTTT. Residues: CATSRDPGRENTIYF.

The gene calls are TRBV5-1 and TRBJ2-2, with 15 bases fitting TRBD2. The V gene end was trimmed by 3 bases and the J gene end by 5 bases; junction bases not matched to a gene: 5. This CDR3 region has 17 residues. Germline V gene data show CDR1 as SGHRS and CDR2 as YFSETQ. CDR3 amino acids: CASSSGLAGGRTGELFF. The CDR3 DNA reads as TGCGCCAGCAGCTCCGGACTAGCGGGGGGGAGGACCGGGGAGCTGTTTTTT. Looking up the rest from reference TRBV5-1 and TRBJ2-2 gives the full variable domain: KAGVTQTPRYLIKTRGQQVTLSCSPISGHRSVSWYQQTPGQGLQFLFEYFSETQRNKGNFPGRFSGRQFSNSRSEMNVSTLELGDSALYLCASSSGLAGGRTGELFFGEGSRLTVL.

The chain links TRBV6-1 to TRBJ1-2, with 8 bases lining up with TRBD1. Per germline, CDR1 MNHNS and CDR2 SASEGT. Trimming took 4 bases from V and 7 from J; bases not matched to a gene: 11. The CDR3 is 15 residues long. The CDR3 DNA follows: TGTGCCAGCAGTGTATACCGGACAGGGTCTTCTGGCTACACCTTC. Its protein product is CASSVYRTGSSGYTF.

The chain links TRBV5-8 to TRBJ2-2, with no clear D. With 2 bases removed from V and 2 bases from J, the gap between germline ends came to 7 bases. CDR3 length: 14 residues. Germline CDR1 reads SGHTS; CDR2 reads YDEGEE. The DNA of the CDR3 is TGTGCCAGCAGCTTCCAGACAAACACCGGGGAGCTGTTTTTT. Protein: CASSFQTNTGELFF.

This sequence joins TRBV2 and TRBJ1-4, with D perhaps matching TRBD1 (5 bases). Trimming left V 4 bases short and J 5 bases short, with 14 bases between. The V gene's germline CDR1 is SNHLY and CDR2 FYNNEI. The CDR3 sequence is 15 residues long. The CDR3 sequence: CASSAGVADNEKLFF. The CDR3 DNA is TGTGCCAGCAGTGCGGGGGTCGCTGACAATGAAAAACTGTTTTTT.

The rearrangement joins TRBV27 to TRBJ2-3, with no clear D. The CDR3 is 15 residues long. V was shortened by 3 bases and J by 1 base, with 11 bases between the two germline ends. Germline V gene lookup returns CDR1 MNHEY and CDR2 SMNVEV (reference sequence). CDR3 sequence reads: CASSFIPLRTDTQYF. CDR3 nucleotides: TGTGCCAGCAGTTTTATCCCGCTACGCACAGATACGCAGTATTTT.

The CDR3 DNA sequence: TGTGCCAGCAGCCCTTCCCTATTTGGGGGGTCCTACGAGCAGTACTTC. As protein: CASSPSLFGGSYEQYF. The chain employs TRBV4-2 and TRBJ2-7; a weak D match, TRBD2 (6 bases). The CDR3 is made up of 16 amino acids. The germline V gene encodes CDR1 LGHNA and CDR2 YNFKEQ. The ends were cut back, 4 bases at V and 1 base at J, with 17 bases in the middle.

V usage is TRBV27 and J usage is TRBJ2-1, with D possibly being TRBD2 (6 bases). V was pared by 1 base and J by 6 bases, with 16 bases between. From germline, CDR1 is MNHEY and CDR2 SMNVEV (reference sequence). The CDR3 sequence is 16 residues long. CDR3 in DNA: TGTGCCAGCAGTTTATATGCGGGATTAACGGGCAATGAGCAGTTCTTC. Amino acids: CASSLYAGLTGNEQFF.

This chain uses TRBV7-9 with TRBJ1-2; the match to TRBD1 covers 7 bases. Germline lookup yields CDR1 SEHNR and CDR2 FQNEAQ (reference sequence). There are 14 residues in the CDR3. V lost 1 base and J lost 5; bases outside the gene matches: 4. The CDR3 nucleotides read TGTGCCAGCAGCTTAGGACAGGGCGGGTATGGCTACACCTTC. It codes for CASSLGQGGYGYTF.

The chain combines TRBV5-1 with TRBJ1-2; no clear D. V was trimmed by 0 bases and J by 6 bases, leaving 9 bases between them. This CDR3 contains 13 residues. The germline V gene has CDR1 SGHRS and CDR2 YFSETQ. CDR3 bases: TGCGCCAGCAGCTTGGAACATCTAGATGGCTACACCTTC. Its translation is CASSLEHLDGYTF.

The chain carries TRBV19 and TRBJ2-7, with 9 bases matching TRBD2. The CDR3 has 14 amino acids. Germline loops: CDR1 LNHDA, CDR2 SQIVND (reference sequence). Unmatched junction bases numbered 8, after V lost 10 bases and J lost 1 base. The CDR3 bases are TGTGCCACCAGTAGCGGGAGAGGGTCCTACGAGCAGTACTTC. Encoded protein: CATSSGRGSYEQYF.

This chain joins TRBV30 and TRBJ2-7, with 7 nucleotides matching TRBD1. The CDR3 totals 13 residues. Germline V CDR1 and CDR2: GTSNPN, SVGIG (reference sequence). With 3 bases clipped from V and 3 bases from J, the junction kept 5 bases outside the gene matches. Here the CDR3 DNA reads TGTGCCTGGAGAAGTGCAGGGGGCTACGAGCAGTACTTC. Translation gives CAWRSAGGYEQYF.

CDR3 sequence: CASSFLGQGFQPQHF. The CDR3 DNA is TGTGCCAGCAGTTTTTTGGGACAGGGGTTTCAGCCCCAGCATTTT. V is TRBV28 and J is TRBJ1-5; 10 bases are a match to TRBD1. The CDR3 contains 15 residues. Germline loops: CDR1 MDHEN, CDR2 SYDVKM. V dropped 3 bases and J dropped 6; count of bases not matched to a gene: 5.

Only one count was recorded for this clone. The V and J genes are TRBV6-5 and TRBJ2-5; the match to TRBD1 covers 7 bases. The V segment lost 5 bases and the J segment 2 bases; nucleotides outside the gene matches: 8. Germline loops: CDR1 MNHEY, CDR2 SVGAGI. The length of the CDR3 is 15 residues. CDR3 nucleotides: TGTGCCAGCAGTACCCCCGACAGGGATCAAGAGACCCAGTACTTC. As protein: CASSTPDRDQETQYF.

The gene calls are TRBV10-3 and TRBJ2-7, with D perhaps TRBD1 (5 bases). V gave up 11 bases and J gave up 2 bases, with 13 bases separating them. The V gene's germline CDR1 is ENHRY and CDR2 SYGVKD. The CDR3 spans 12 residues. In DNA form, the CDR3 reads TGTGCCCAAGGGCCAGGGACCTACGAGCAGTACTTC. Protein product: CAQGPGTYEQYF.

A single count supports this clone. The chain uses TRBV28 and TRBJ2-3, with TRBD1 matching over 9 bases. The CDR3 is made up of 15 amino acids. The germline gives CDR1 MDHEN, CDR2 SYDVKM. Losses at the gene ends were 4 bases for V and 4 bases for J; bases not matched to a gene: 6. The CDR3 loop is CASSSPGQGPDTQYF. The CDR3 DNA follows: TGTGCCAGCAGTTCGCCGGGACAGGGACCAGATACGCAGTATTTT.

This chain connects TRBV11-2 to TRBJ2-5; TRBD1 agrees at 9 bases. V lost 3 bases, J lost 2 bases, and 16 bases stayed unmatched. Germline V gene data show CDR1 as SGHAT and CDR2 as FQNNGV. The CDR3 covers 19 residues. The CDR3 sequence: CASSFYPTGGTAVQETQYF. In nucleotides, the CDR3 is TGTGCCAGCAGCTTTTACCCGACAGGGGGAACGGCTGTACAAGAGACCCAGTACTTC.

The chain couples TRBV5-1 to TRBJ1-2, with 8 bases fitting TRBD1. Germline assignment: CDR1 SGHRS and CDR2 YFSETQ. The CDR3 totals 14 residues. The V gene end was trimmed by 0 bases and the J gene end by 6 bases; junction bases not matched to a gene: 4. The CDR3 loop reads CASSLGQGTDGYTF. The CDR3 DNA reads TGCGCCAGCAGCTTGGGACAGGGGACGGATGGCTACACCTTC.

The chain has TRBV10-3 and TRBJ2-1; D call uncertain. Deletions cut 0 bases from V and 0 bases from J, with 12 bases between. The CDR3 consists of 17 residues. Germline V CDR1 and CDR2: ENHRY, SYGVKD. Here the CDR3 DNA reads TGTGCCATCAGTGAGTCGTTTTTGGCCCACTCCTACAATGAGCAGTTCTTC. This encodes CAISESFLAHSYNEQFF.

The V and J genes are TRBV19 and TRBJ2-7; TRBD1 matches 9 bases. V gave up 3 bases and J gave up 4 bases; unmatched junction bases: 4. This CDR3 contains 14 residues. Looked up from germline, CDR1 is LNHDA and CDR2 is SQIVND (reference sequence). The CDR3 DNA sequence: TGTGCCAGTAGTATCGGGACAGGGTTTTACGAGCAGTACTTC. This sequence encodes CASSIGTGFYEQYF.

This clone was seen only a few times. This CDR3 reads CASTKPGSEQYF. CDR3 coding DNA: TGTGCCAGCACCAAACCGGGGAGCGAGCAGTACTTC. The chain recombines TRBV6-5 with TRBJ2-7; a weak D match, TRBD2 (5 bases). The CDR3 covers 12 residues. CDR1 is MNHEY, CDR2 SVGAGI, per germline. V lost 7 bases and J 6 bases, leaving 13 bases between the germline ends.

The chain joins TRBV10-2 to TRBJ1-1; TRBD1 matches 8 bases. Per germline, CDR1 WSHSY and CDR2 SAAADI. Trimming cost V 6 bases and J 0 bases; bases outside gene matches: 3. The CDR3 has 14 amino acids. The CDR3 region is CASREDRVNTEAFF. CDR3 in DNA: TGCGCCAGCAGGGAGGACAGGGTGAACACTGAAGCTTTCTTT.

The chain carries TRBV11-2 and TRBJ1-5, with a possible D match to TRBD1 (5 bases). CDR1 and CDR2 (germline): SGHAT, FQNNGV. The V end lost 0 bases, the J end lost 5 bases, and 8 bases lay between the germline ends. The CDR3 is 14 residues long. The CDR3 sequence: CASSLEAGHQPQHF. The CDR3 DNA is TGTGCCAGCAGCTTAGAGGCAGGGCATCAGCCCCAGCATTTT.

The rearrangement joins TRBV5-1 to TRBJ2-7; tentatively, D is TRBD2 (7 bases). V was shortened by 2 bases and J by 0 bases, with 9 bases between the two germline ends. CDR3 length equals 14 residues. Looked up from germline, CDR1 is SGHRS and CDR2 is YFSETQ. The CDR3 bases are TGCGCCAGCAGCTTTAGGGGGGGCTCCTACGAGCAGTACTTC. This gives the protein CASSFRGGSYEQYF.

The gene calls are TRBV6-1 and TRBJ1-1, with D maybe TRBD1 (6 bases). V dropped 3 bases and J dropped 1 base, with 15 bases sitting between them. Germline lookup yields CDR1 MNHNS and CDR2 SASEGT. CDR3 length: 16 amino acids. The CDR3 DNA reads TGTGCCAGCAGTGATACTTGGGGAGGGGGGAACACTGAAGCTTTCTTT. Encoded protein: CASSDTWGGGNTEAFF.

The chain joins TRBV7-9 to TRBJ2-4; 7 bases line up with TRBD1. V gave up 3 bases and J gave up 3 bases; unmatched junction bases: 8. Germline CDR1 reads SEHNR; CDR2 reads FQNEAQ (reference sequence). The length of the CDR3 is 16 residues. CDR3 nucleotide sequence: TGTGCCAGCAGCTTCGAACAGGGGCAAGGCAAAAACATTCAGTACTTC. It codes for CASSFEQGQGKNIQYF.

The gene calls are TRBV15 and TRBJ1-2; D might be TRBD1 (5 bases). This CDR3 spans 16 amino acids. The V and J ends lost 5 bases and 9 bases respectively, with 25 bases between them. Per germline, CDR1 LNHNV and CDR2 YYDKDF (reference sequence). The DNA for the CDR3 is TGTGCCACCAGCCGACCCCCGGGCCAGGGAGGGGTGCGCTACACCTTC. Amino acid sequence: CATSRPPGQGGVRYTF.

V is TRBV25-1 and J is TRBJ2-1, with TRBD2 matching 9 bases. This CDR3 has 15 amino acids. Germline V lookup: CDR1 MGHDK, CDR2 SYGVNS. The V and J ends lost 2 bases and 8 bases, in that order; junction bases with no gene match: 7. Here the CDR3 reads CASSEGGSGGYEQFF. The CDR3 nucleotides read TGTGCCAGCAGTGAAGGAGGTAGCGGGGGATATGAGCAGTTCTTC.

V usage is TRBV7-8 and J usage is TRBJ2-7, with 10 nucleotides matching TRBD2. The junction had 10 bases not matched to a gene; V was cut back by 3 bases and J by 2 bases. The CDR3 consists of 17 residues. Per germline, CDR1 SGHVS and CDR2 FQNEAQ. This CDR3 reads CASSFGIGLAVTYEQYF. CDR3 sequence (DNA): TGTGCCAGCAGCTTCGGAATAGGACTAGCGGTAACCTACGAGCAGTACTTC.